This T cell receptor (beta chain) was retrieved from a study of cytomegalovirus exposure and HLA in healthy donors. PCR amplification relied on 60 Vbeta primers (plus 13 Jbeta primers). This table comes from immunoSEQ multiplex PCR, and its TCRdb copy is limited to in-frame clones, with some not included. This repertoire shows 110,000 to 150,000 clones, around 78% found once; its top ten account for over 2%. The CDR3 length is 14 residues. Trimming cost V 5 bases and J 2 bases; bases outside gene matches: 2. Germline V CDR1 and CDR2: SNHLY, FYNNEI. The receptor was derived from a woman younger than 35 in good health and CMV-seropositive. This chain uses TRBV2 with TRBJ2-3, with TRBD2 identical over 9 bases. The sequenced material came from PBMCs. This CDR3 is CASSIAGDTDTQYF. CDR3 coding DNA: TGTGCCAGCAGTATAGCGGGGGACACAGATACGCAGTATTTT.